These 10 T cell receptor beta chains originate from one sample sequenced in a study of shared clonotypes between healthy human individuals. Selected positively for CCR7 and CD45RO-negative, naive CD8 cells excluded terminally differentiated effector memory CD45RA+ cells. The method was immunoSEQ multiplex PCR; TCRdb's version includes in-frame clones alone and lacks a portion of them. The sample has a few hundred thousand clones, about 95% seen once; the top ten hold approximately 0.1%. The sample consisted of naive CD8+ T cells sorted from blood. The source is a woman aged 25 to 39 in good health.

This clone was picked up a small number of times. The sample contains more than one DNA sequence encoding this CDR3. The rearrangement joins TRBV4-1 to TRBJ1-1; D not certain. The V and J ends lost 3 bases and 3 bases respectively, with 8 bases between them. Germline V lookup: CDR1 MGHRA, CDR2 YSYEKL. This CDR3 comprises 13 residues. CDR3 in DNA: TGCGCCAGCAGCCAGGCAGGAGACACTGAAGCTTTCTTT. Translating it yields CASSQAGDTEAFF.

This rearrangement joins TRBV13 to TRBJ2-3; TRBD2 matches 8 bases. The CDR3 has 16 amino acids. V shed 2 bases, J shed 8 bases, and the junction held 12 bases outside the gene matches. From germline, CDR1 is PRHDT and CDR2 FYEKMQ (reference sequence). The CDR3 sequence: CASSLSGSLQWGTQYF. In nucleotides, the CDR3 is TGTGCCAGCAGCTTAAGCGGGAGCCTACAATGGGGTACGCAGTATTTT.

The CDR3 is CASRGDGGYTF. For the CDR3, the DNA is TGTGCCAGCCGAGGCGATGGGGGCTACACCTTC. This sequence joins TRBV5-4 and TRBJ1-2; D gene ambiguous. The CDR3 extends over 11 amino acids. Germline assignment: CDR1 SGHNT and CDR2 YYREEE (reference sequence). V was clipped by 7 bases and J by 8 bases, with 12 bases between them.

CDR3 sequence (DNA): TGTGCCAGCAGTTACGGCGGGACACCCTACGAGCAGTACTTC. Translating gives CASSYGGTPYEQYF. This chain uses TRBV6-6 with TRBJ2-7; D tentatively reads TRBD1 or TRBD2 (6 bases each). The V end was cut by 2 bases, the J end by 2 bases, with 10 bases between. Germline V CDR1 and CDR2: MNHNY, SVGAGI (reference sequence). CDR3 size: 14 residues.

The chain recombines TRBV5-4 with TRBJ1-1, with 8 bases lining up with TRBD1. The CDR3 has 13 amino acids. Trimming took 4 bases from V and 1 from J; bases not matched to a gene: 0. The germline V gene encodes CDR1 SGHNT and CDR2 YYREEE (reference sequence). CDR3 protein: CASSTGGNTEAFF. CDR3 DNA sequence: TGTGCCAGCAGCACAGGGGGGAACACTGAAGCTTTCTTT.

The genes are TRBV2 and TRBJ2-3; 10 nucleotides match TRBD2. CDR1 and CDR2 from the germline V gene are SNHLY and FYNNEI. CDR3 length: 14 residues. Germline trimming cut 7 bases from V and 6 bases from J; bases unmatched to any gene: 7. CDR3 sequence: CASTSGRLQDTQYF. CDR3 nucleotides: TGTGCCAGCACTAGCGGGAGACTCCAGGATACGCAGTATTTT.

The chain couples TRBV6-4 to TRBJ2-5; 10 bases are shared with TRBD2. Germline CDR1 is MRHNA and CDR2 is SNTAGT. V shed 6 bases and J 4 bases; nucleotides not matched to a gene: 11. CDR3 size: 16 residues. CDR3 sequence: CASSEEASGRGETQYF. As DNA, the CDR3 is TGTGCCAGCAGCGAAGAAGCTAGCGGGAGAGGAGAGACCCAGTACTTC.

The V and J genes are TRBV15 and TRBJ1-1, with D hard to call. V was cut by 0 bases and J by 4 bases, with 9 bases left in between. The length of the CDR3 is 14 residues. Germline V gene data show CDR1 as LNHNV and CDR2 as YYDKDF (reference sequence). This CDR3 reads CATSRDAGLTEAFF. The CDR3 DNA sequence: TGTGCCACCAGCAGAGATGCCGGGCTCACTGAAGCTTTCTTT.

CDR3 residues: CASSYSSFSDEQFF. The CDR3 DNA is TGTGCCAGCAGTTACAGTTCCTTTTCCGATGAGCAGTTCTTC. The V and J genes are TRBV6-5 and TRBJ2-1; D not resolved. Trimming took 2 bases from V and 8 from J, leaving 13 bases between them. Germline CDR1 is MNHEY and CDR2 is SVGAGI. CDR3 length equals 14 residues.

The V call is TRBV13, the J call TRBJ2-7; 8 bases align to TRBD2. Trimming removed 5 bases from V and 3 bases from J; junction bases left unmatched: 3. The CDR3 runs 13 residues. Germline V CDR1 and CDR2: PRHDT, FYEKMQ (reference sequence). The CDR3 region has the DNA TGTGCCAGCAGCACCGGGACTAGCTACGAGCAGTACTTC. It codes for CASSTGTSYEQYF.